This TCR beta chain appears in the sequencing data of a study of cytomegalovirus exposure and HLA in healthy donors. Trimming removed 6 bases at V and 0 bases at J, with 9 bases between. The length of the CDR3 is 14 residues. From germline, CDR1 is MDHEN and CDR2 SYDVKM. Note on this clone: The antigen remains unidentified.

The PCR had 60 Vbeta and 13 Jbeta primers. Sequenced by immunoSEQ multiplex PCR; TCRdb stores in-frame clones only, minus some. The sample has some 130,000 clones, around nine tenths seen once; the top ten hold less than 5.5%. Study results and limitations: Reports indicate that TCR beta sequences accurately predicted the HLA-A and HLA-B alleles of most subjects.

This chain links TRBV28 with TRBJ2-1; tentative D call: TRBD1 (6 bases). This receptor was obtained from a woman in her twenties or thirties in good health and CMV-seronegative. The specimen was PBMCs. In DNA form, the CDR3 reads TGTGCCAGCAGGCAACAGGGCTCCTACAATGAGCAGTTCTTC. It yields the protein CASRQQGSYNEQFF.